This T cell receptor beta chain was identified in a study of blood T cell repertoires in COVID-19 (dated by TCRdb to 2019 to 2021). Background for the entire study: Samples from collaborators originated in the United States, Italy and Spain and spanned both the acute and convalescent phases of COVID-19. Samples came from the ongoing ImmuneRACE study (first 160 participants) plus 1,254 subjects from 6 global collaborators. The repertoires were made available in a free public database intended to serve as a resource for research on the immune response to SARS-CoV-2. Deeply sampled blood TCRbeta repertoires from subjects exposed to, actively infected with, or recovered from COVID-19 were included in the dataset. A de-identified subject ID, COVID-19 status, age in years and sex were almost always included in the sample metadata. Where available, HLA class I and class II types were taken from metadata supplied by the sample provider and were not determined by assay-based typing. The prospective study material was composed of cDNA or gDNA derived from T cells, B-cell-depleted T cells, or PBMCs.

Results and caveats for the whole study, not just this receptor: Clinical and demographic metadata were provided uncurated, with the amount varying by source and participant.

With regard to this clone: The antigen this receptor binds is unknown. Qualities for individual bases were not recorded, and no much larger clone is one base off.

As encoded in the germline V gene, CDR1 is SGHRS while CDR2 is YFSETQ. Including the terminal cysteine and phenylalanine, the CDR3 comprises 17 residues. Only CDR3 DNA is held: 51 bases, read in frame from base 1. The V end loses 0 bases and the J end loses 0 bases, and a stretch of 12 bases separates them. TCRbeta CDR3 regions were amplified from genomic DNA using the immunoSEQ Assay, a bias-controlled multiplex PCR. The paper's processing steps were these. Nucleated cell counts per sample were estimated from amplification of reference gene primers within the assay. To quantify the absolute abundance of each unique TCRbeta CDR3 rearrangement, sequence reads were collapsed and filtered. For each sample, productive Simpson clonality was calculated by taking the square root of Simpson's diversity index across productive rearrangements. Here the immuneACCESS table is served through TCRdb, limited to in-frame sequences with V and J called. Missing clones are a known gap in these copies; in checked studies unresolved V genes cover under half, and the rest lacks a known reason. V and J calls and clone size are given by that table; D and trimming were obtained from the DNA. The sample has fewer than 110,000 clones on record, roughly nine tenths of them singletons. 17% of the sample lies in the top ten.

Collaborating institutions collected whole blood in K2EDTA tubes following their own protocols. For TCRbeta analysis, collaborators shipped samples in one of three forms: frozen whole blood, isolated PBMCs, or DNA extracted from either of those sample types. The receptor's source is a woman aged 80 or older in a cohort sampled during active COVID-19. The rearranged segments are TRBV5-1 and TRBJ1-4; the D segment cannot be called with confidence. Sequenced input: peripheral blood. This receptor carries the CDR3 CASSLASSGPTNEKLFF. DNA sequence: TGCGCCAGCAGCTTGGCCTCGAGTGGTCCAACTAATGAAAAACTGTTTTTT.